These 8 T cell receptor beta chains share one sample of origin, sequenced in a study of beta chain features in type 1 diabetes. Since all of the isolated RNA was reverse transcribed, expressed TCRB transcripts were what got sequenced. TCRdb keeps only in-frame clones here, not all; method: immunoSEQ multiplex PCR. The profile shows 500,000 to 800,000 clones, about an eighth of them singletons. These receptors have no known antigen. Study-wide results and limits: A moderate, significant TCRB CDR3 shortening appeared in type 1 diabetes across four CD4+ subsets.

Sequenced input: naive CD4+ T cells from blood. The receptors were gathered from a man younger than 40 with type 1 diabetes.

This sequence joins TRBV5-1 and TRBJ2-5, with 13 bases aligning to TRBD2. V shed 4 bases and J 1 base; nucleotides not matched to a gene: 7. The CDR3 contains 17 residues. CDR1 SGHRS and CDR2 YFSETQ come from the germline V gene. Written as DNA, the CDR3 is TGCGCCAGCAGCAGAAGACTAGCGGGGGGATCCCAAGAGACCCAGTACTTC. Amino acid sequence: CASSRRLAGGSQETQYF.

This clone was picked up a small number of times. The rearrangement joins TRBV9 to TRBJ1-2; D call uncertain. This CDR3 contains 18 residues. Germline V gives CDR1 SGDLS, CDR2 YYNGEE. The ends were cut back, 4 bases at V and 0 bases at J, with 22 bases in the middle. CDR3 DNA sequence: TGTGCCAGCAGCCCTTCAGACCCCTTACCGTTAGCTAACTATGGCTACACCTTC. Its protein product is CASSPSDPLPLANYGYTF.

This rearrangement joins TRBV23-1 to TRBJ1-2; D is possibly TRBD1 (6 bases). TRBV23-1 falls under the ORF class, with uncertain function. The length of the CDR3 is 15 residues. With 0 bases removed from V and 1 base from J, the gap between germline ends came to 9 bases. DNA of the CDR3: TGCGCCAGCAGTCAATCGGGACACCGTAACTATGGCTACACCTTC. Protein product: CASSQSGHRNYGYTF.

This clone was seen a few times. The chain is built from TRBV5-1 and TRBJ1-4; 11 positions match TRBD1. CDR1 is SGHRS and CDR2 is YFSETQ in the germline V gene. The CDR3 runs to 14 residues. Trimming cost V 4 bases and J 7 bases; bases outside gene matches: 3. The CDR3: CASSPGQGGEKLFF. The CDR3 DNA reads as TGCGCCAGCAGCCCGGGACAGGGGGGTGAAAAACTGTTTTTT.

This chain links TRBV5-1 with TRBJ1-1; TRBD1 might be the D (5 bases). The CDR3 runs to 14 residues. V lost 3 bases, J lost 5 bases, and 14 bases lay in between. Germline V lookup: CDR1 SGHRS, CDR2 YFSETQ. CDR3 coding DNA: TGCGCCAGCAGCTCCGCAATACAGGAGACTGAAGCTTTCTTT. Protein: CASSSAIQETEAFF.

The genes are TRBV19 and TRBJ1-6; the D gene is possibly TRBD1 (5 bases). The CDR3 has 14 residues. In germline, CDR1 is LNHDA, CDR2 SQIVND (reference sequence). With 7 bases removed from V and 6 bases from J, the gap between germline ends came to 13 bases. CDR3 amino acids: CASNPGPINSPLHF. In nucleotides, the CDR3 is TGTGCCAGTAACCCGGGACCAATTAATTCACCCCTCCACTTT.

V gene TRBV30 combines with J gene TRBJ2-7; TRBD1 matches 7 bases. Germline-derived CDR1 and CDR2 are GTSNPN and SVGIG (reference sequence). With V trimmed by 5 bases and J by 0 bases, 1 base remained unmatched. The CDR3 extends over 12 amino acids. CDR3 loop: CAWSGGSYEQYF. The CDR3 nucleotides are TGTGCCTGGTCAGGGGGCTCCTACGAGCAGTACTTC. The entire variable domain, with the rest obtained from reference TRBV30 and TRBJ2-7, is as follows: SQTIHQWPATLVQPVGSPLSLECTVEGTSNPNLYWYRQAAGRGLQLLFYSVGIGQISSEVPQNLSASRPQDRQFILSSKKLLLSDSGFYLCAWSGGSYEQYFGPGTRLTVT.

This chain uses TRBV28 with TRBJ2-7; 7 nucleotides align to TRBD1. Looked up from germline, CDR1 is MDHEN and CDR2 is SYDVKM. The CDR3 is 14 amino acids. J gave up 5 bases and V 3 bases, and 7 bases lay outside the gene matches. CDR3 sequence (DNA): TGTGCCAGCAGTTTTAACAGGGGTGCGAACGAGCAGTACTTC. Protein: CASSFNRGANEQYF.